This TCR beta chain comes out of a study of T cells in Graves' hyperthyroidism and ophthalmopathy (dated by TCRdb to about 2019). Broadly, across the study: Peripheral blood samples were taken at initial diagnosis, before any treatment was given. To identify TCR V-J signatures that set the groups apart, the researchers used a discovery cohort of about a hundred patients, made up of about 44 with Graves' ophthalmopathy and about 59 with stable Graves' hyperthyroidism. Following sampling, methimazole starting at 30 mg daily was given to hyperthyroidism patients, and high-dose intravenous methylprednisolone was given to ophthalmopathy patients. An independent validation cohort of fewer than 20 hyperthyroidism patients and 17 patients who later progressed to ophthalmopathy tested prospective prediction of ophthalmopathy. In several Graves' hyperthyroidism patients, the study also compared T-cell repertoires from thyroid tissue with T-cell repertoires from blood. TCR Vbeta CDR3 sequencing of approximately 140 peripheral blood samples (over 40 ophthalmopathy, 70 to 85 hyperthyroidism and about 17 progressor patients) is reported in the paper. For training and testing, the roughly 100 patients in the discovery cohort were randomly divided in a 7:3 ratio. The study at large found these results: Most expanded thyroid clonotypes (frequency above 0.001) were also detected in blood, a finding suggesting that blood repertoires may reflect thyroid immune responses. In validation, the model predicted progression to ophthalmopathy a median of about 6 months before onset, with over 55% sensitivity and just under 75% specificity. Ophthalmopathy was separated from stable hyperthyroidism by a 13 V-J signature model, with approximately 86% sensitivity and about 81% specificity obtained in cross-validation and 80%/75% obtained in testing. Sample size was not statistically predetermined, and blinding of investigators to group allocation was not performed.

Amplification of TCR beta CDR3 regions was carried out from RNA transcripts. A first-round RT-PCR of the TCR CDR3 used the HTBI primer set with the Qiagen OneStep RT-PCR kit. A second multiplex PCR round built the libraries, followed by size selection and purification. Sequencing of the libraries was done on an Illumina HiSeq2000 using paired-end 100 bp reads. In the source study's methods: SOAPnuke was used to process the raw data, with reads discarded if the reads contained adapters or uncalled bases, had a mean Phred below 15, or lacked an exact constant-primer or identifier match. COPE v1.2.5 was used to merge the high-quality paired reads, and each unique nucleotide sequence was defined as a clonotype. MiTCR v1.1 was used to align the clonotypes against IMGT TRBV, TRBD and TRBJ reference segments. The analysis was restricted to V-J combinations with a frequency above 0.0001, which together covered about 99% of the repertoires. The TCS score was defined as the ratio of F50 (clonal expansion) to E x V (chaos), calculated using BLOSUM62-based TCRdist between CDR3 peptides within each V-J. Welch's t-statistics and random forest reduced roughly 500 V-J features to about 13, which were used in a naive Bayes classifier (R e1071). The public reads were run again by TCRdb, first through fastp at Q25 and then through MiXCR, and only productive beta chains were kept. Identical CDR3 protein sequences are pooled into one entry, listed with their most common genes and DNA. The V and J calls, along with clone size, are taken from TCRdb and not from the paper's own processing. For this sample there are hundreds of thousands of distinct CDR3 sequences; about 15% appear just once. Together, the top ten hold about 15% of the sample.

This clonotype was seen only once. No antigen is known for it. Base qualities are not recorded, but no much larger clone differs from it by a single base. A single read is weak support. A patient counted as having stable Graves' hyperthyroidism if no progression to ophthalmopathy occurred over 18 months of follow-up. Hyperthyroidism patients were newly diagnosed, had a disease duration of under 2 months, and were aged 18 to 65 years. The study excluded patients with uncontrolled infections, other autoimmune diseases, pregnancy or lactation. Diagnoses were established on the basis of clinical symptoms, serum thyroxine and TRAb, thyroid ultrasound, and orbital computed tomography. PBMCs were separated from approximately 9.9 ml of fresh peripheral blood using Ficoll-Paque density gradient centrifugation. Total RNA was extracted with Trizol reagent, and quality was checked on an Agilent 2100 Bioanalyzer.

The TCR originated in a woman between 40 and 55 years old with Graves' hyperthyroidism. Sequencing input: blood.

CDR3 loop: CASTKGLSSYNEQFF. At the DNA level, the sequence is TGTGCCAGCACCAAGGGACTTAGCTCCTACAATGAGCAGTTCTTC. This chain joins TRBV6-1 to TRBJ2-1; a tentative D call is TRBD2 (6 bases match). V loses 7 bases, J loses 0 bases, and the germline ends lie 13 bases apart. The CDR3 numbers 15 residues from cysteine through phenylalanine. CDR3 DNA only is kept here, 45 bases in frame from base 1. The germline V gene yields MNHNS for CDR1 and SASEGT for CDR2.